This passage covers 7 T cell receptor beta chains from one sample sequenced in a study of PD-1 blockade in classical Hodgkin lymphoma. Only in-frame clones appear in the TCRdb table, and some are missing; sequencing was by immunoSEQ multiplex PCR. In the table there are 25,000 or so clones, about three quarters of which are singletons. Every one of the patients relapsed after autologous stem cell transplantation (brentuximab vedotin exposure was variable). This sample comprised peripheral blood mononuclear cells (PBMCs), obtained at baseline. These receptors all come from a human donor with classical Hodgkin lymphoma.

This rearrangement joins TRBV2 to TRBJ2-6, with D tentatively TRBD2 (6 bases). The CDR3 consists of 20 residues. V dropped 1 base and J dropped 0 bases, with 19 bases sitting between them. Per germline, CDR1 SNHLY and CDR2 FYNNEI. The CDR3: CASSEGLRGLLSSGANVLTF. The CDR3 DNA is TGTGCCAGCAGTGAAGGGCTTCGGGGACTTCTCAGCTCTGGGGCCAACGTCCTGACTTTC.

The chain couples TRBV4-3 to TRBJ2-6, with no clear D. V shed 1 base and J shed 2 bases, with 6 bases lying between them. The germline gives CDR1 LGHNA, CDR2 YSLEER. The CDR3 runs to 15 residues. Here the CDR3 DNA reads TGCGCCAGCAGCCAAGGAAGGGCTGGGGCCAACGTCCTGACTTTC. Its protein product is CASSQGRAGANVLTF.

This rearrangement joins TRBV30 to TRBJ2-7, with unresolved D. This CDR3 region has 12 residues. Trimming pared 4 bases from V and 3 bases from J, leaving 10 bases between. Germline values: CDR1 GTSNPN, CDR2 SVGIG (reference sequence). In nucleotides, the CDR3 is TGTGCCTGGATTGTCGGCAACTACGAGCAGTACTTC. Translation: CAWIVGNYEQYF.

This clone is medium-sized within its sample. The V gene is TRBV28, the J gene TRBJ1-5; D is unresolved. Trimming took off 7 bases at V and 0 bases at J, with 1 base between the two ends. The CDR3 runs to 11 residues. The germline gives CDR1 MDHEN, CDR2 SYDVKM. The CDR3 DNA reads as TGTGCCAGCAATAGCAATCAGCCCCAGCATTTT. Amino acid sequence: CASNSNQPQHF. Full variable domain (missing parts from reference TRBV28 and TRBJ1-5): DVKVTQSSRYLVKRTGEKVFLECVQDMDHENMFWYRQDPGLGLRLIYFSYDVKMKEKGDIPEGYSVSREKKERFSLILESASTNQTSMYLCASNSNQPQHFGDGTRLSIL.

The CDR3 protein is CASSRTISDTQYF. The CDR3 DNA sequence: TGTGCCAGCAGCCGGACGATTTCAGATACGCAGTATTTT. This chain joins TRBV14 and TRBJ2-3; D remains unclear. This CDR3 is built from 13 residues. The germline CDR1 and CDR2 sequences are SGHDN and FVKESK. V lost 4 bases and J 4 bases, leaving 9 bases between the germline ends.

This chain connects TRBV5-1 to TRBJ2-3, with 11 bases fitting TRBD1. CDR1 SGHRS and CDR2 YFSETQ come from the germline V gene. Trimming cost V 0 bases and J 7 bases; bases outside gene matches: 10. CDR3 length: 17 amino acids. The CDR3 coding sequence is TGCGCCAGCAGCTTGGCCATCGGACAGGGGGCTCAAAATACGCAGTATTTT. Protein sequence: CASSLAIGQGAQNTQYF.

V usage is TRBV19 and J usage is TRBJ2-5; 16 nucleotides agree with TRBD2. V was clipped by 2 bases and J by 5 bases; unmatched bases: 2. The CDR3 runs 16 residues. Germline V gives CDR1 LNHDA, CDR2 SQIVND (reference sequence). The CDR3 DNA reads TGTGCCAGTAGTATAAGGGGACTAGCGGGGGGGGAGACCCAGTACTTC. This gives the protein CASSIRGLAGGETQYF. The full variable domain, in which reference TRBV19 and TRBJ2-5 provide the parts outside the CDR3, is DGGITQSPKYLFRKEGQNVTLSCEQNLNHDAMYWYRQDPGQGLRLIYYSQIVNDFQKGDIAEGYSVSREKKESFPLTVTSAQKNPTAFYLCASSIRGLAGGETQYFGPGTRLLVL.